Listed here are 13 T cell receptor beta chains from one sample, sequenced in a study of T cells in Graves' hyperthyroidism and ophthalmopathy. TCR beta CDR3 regions were amplified from RNA transcripts. The TCR CDR3 first-round RT-PCR relied on the HTBI primer set. TCRdb analysed the multiplex PCR reads with MiXCR anew, one entry per CDR3 protein. The data contain around 380,000 distinct CDR3 sequences, approximately 13% of them singletons. Sequenced input: blood. These receptors were collected from a young man with Graves' hyperthyroidism that later progressed to Graves' ophthalmopathy.

The sample holds many counts of this clonotype. The chain is built from TRBV7-2 and TRBJ2-3; 10 bases fit TRBD2. The CDR3 contains 17 residues. Trimming at V came to 2 bases and at J to 2 bases, leaving 7 bases not matched to a gene. CDR1 and CDR2 from the germline V gene are SGHTA and FQGNSA. The CDR3 region has the DNA TGTGCCAGCAGCTTACAGCGGGGGGGCCTGTCCACAGATACGCAGTATTTT. Translating gives CASSLQRGGLSTDTQYF.

This clonotype was seen repeatedly, ten times or more. The chain employs TRBV6-1 and TRBJ2-5, with 7 positions matching TRBD2. Germline-derived CDR1 and CDR2 are MNHNS and SASEGT. The CDR3 loop spans 12 amino acids. V lost 6 bases to trimming and J lost 5 bases; unmatched junction nucleotides: 3. CDR3 in amino acids: CASRTGGETQYF. The CDR3 nucleotides are TGTGCCAGCAGGACCGGGGGGGAGACCCAGTACTTC.

The rearrangement joins TRBV11-2 to TRBJ2-5; tentatively, D is TRBD2 (5 bases). Germline assignment: CDR1 SGHAT and CDR2 FQNNGV. V lost 3 bases and J lost 4, with 9 bases in between. CDR3 length: 13 amino acids. This chain's CDR3 is CASSLGEGETQYF. DNA of the CDR3: TGTGCCAGCAGCTTGGGAGAGGGAGAGACCCAGTACTTC.

This clonotype was recorded at least ten times. This chain joins TRBV28 and TRBJ1-6; D might be TRBD1 (5 bases). The CDR3 has 14 residues. The V end lost 6 bases, the J end lost 13 bases, and 19 bases lay between the germline ends. Looked up from germline, CDR1 is MDHEN and CDR2 is SYDVKM. The CDR3 spells CASRGGTESLPLHF. The CDR3 DNA is TGTGCCAGCAGGGGTGGGACCGAGAGCTTGCCCCTCCACTTT. The full variable domain, rest sourced from reference TRBV28 and TRBJ1-6, is DVKVTQSSRYLVKRTGEKVFLECVQDMDHENMFWYRQDPGLGLRLIYFSYDVKMKEKGDIPEGYSVSREKKERFSLILESASTNQTSMYLCASRGGTESLPLHFGNGTRLTVT.

This clonotype was seen ten or more times. The chain links TRBV12-3 or TRBV12-4 to TRBJ2-7, with D possibly TRBD1 on 5 matching bases. The V end lost 5 bases, the J end lost 5 bases, and 13 bases lay between the germline ends. The CDR3 length is 13 residues. DNA for the CDR3: TGTGCCAGCAGTCCCCAGGGATACCACGAGCAGTACTTC. Protein: CASSPQGYHEQYF.

This clonotype was found many times. The chain has TRBV27 and TRBJ2-3; 8 nucleotides align to TRBD2. Germline CDR1 and CDR2: MNHEY and SMNVEV (reference sequence). The CDR3 sequence is 15 residues long. J gave up 2 bases and V 7 bases, and 8 bases lay outside the gene matches. The CDR3 DNA reads as TGTGCCAGCACCACTAGCGGCCAATTCACAGATACGCAGTATTTT. This translates into CASTTSGQFTDTQYF.

The rearrangement links TRBV5-1 to TRBJ2-2; perhaps TRBD1 as D (5 bases). The CDR3 is made up of 16 amino acids. Germline V lookup: CDR1 SGHRS, CDR2 YFSETQ. Trimming shortened V by 0 bases and J by 0 bases, and 9 bases separated the two germline ends. CDR3 nucleotides: TGCGCCAGCAGCTTGGCCCCAGGGCCGAACACCGGGGAGCTGTTTTTT. Translation gives CASSLAPGPNTGELFF.

This clonotype appeared many times. The V gene is TRBV20-1, the J gene TRBJ2-7; D is unresolved. Trimming took off 0 bases at V and 2 bases at J, with 11 bases between the two ends. CDR1 is DFQATT, CDR2 SNEGSKA, per germline (reference sequence). This CDR3 is 14 amino acids long. The CDR3 region has the DNA TGCAGTGCTAGAGACACCGGAGTTGCCTACGAGCAGTACTTC. Its protein product is CSARDTGVAYEQYF.

This clonotype was detected ten times or more. The CDR3 bases are TGTGCCACCCGCTCTCGTCGGGGCGCGAACACCGGGGAGCTGTTTTTT. It specifies CATRSRRGANTGELFF. The V and J genes are TRBV28 and TRBJ2-2, with D perhaps matching TRBD1 or TRBD2 (5 bases each). Trimming cost V 10 bases and J 0 bases, with 18 bases left between them. The CDR3 extends over 16 amino acids. Germline CDR1 reads MDHEN; CDR2 reads SYDVKM. Looking up the rest from reference TRBV28 and TRBJ2-2 gives the full variable domain: DVKVTQSSRYLVKRTGEKVFLECVQDMDHENMFWYRQDPGLGLRLIYFSYDVKMKEKGDIPEGYSVSREKKERFSLILESASTNQTSMYLCATRSRRGANTGELFFGEGSRLTVL.

As concerns this clonotype: A read error may account for a junction end that differs from germline. The chain is built from TRBV2 and TRBJ2-3; the D gene is possibly TRBD1 (5 bases). The V gene's germline CDR1 is SNHLY and CDR2 FYNNEI. The CDR3 length is 12 residues. DNA for the CDR3: TGTGCCAGCAGTGGGGGCACAAATACGCAGTATTTT. Encoded protein: CASSGGTNTQYF.

This clonotype showed up many times. The chain recombines TRBV20-1 with TRBJ2-7; tentative D call: TRBD1 (5 bases). CDR1 is DFQATT, CDR2 SNEGSKA, per germline (reference sequence). Trimming left V 6 bases short and J 2 bases short, with 11 bases between. The CDR3 runs 12 residues. The CDR3 sequence is CSARQQAYEQYF. In DNA form, the CDR3 reads TGCAGTGCCCGACAGCAAGCCTACGAGCAGTACTTC.

This clonotype was picked up many times. This chain links TRBV6-2 or TRBV6-3 with TRBJ2-2, with 10 bases matching TRBD2. The ends lost 5 bases at V and 3 bases at J; junction bases unmatched: 3. The V gene's germline CDR1 is MNHEY and CDR2 SVGEGT. The CDR3 consists of 15 residues. The CDR3 region is CASSSGGAYTGELFF. The CDR3 DNA reads TGTGCCAGCAGTAGCGGGGGGGCCTACACCGGGGAGCTGTTTTTT.

This clonotype was seen many times. V is TRBV7-9 and J is TRBJ2-1; the match to TRBD2 covers 12 bases. The CDR3 contains 14 residues. Germline values: CDR1 SEHNR, CDR2 FQNEAQ (reference sequence). With V trimmed by 6 bases and J by 8 bases, 5 bases remained unmatched. The chain's CDR3 is CASRTSGGIDEQFF. For the CDR3, the DNA is TGTGCCAGCAGGACTAGCGGGGGTATAGATGAGCAGTTCTTC.